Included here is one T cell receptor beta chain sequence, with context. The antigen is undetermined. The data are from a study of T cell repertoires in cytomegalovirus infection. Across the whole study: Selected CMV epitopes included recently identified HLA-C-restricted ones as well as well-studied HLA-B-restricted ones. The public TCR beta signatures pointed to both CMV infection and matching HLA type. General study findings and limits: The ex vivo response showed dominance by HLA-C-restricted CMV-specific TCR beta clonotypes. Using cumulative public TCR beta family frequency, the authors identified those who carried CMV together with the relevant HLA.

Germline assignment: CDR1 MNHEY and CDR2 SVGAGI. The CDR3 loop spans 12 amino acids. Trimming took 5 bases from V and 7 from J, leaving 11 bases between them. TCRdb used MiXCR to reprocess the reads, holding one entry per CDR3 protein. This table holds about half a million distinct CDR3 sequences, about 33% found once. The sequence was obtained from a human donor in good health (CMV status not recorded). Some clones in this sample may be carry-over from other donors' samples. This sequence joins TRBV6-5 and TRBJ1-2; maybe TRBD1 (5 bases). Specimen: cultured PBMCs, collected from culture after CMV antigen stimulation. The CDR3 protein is CASSTRGGGYTF. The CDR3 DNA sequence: TGTGCCAGCAGTACCCGTGGGGGTGGCTACACCTTC.